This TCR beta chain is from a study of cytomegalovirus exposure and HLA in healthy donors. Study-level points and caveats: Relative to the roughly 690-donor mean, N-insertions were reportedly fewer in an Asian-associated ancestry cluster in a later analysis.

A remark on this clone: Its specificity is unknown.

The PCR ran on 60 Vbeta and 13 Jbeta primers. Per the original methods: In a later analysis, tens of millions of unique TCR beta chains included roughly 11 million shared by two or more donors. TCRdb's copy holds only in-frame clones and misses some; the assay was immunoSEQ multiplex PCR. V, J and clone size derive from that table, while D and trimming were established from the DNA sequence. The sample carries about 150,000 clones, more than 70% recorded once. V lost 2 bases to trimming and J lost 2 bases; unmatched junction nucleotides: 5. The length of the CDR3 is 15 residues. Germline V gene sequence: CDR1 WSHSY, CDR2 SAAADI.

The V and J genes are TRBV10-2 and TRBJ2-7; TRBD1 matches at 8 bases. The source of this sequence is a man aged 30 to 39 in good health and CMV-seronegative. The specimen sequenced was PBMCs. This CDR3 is CASSEPRQGTYEQYF. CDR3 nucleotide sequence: TGCGCCAGCAGTGAGCCGAGACAGGGGACCTACGAGCAGTACTTC.